A single sample is the source of the 15 T cell receptor beta chains below, sequenced in a study of CXCR3-negative and CXCR3-positive naive CD8 T cells. In preparing the TRB cDNA libraries, 5' RACE with UMI labels was used. Reanalyzing the 5' RACE reads, TCRdb keeps one entry per CDR3 protein, without DNA. Its table lists about 26,000 distinct CDR3 sequences. Sequencing input: naive CXCR3- CD8+ T cells from blood. The sample's subset: CD45RO-CCR7+CD27+CD95- naive CD8+ T cells lacking CXCR3 (TNR3-). Receptors were obtained from a human donor in good health. Some clones in this sample may be carry-over from other donors' samples.

This sequence joins TRBV14 and TRBJ1-2. CDR1 is SGHDN, CDR2 FVKESK, per germline. The CDR3 sequence is 15 residues long. CDR3 region: CASSQDRAEGYGYTF.

V gene TRBV2 combines with J gene TRBJ2-4; the D gene TCRdb calls, TRBD1, cannot be checked with no DNA. This CDR3 contains 14 residues. Per germline, CDR1 SNHLY and CDR2 FYNNEI. Here the CDR3 reads CASILQGAKNIQYF.

The genes are TRBV20-1 and TRBJ1-2; absent DNA, TCRdb's TRBD1 call cannot be checked. The CDR3 is 13 amino acids. Germline-derived CDR1 and CDR2 are DFQATT and SNEGSKA (reference sequence). The CDR3 loop is CSARQGSNYGYTF.

This sequence joins TRBV2 and TRBJ2-1; TCRdb returns TRBD2, unconfirmable since there is no DNA. This CDR3 has 14 amino acids. In germline, CDR1 is SNHLY, CDR2 FYNNEI. The CDR3 here is CASRPSGVYNEQFF.

V is TRBV28 and J is TRBJ2-7; with no DNA, the TCRdb D assignment of TRBD1 cannot be verified. Germline CDR1 is MDHEN and CDR2 is SYDVKM. The CDR3 sequence is 15 residues long. This chain's CDR3 is CASGTQGQPRGEQYF.

The chain joins TRBV3-1 to TRBJ2-1; TCRdb designates TRBD2, a call that cannot be tested without DNA. There are 16 residues in the CDR3. The germline gives CDR1 LGHDT, CDR2 YNNKEL (reference sequence). CDR3 sequence: CASSQRASGAFDEQFF.

This rearrangement joins TRBV29-1 to TRBJ1-2. CDR3 length: 14 amino acids. The germline V gene has CDR1 SQVTM and CDR2 ANQGSEA. This CDR3 reads CSVVGVGTNYGYTF.

This clonotype ranks as medium-sized in terms of frequency. This chain joins TRBV30 and TRBJ1-2. The CDR3 is made up of 13 amino acids. Germline V CDR1 and CDR2: GTSNPN, SVGIG (reference sequence). The chain's CDR3 is CACTRPRPDGYTF.

This chain joins TRBV20-1 and TRBJ2-7; TCRdb's D call of TRBD2 is untestable without DNA. The CDR3 covers 13 residues. Germline CDR1 reads DFQATT; CDR2 reads SNEGSKA (reference sequence). The CDR3: CSAMERVDYEQYF.

Measured by frequency, this clonotype is medium-sized. CDR3 residues: CASSQEQNKNNSPLHF. The chain has TRBV3-1 and TRBJ1-6. The CDR3 consists of 16 residues. CDR1 is LGHDT and CDR2 is YNNKEL in the germline V gene (reference sequence). Full variable domain (outside the CDR3, taken from reference TRBV3-1 and TRBJ1-6): DTAVSQTPKYLVTQMGNDKSIKCEQNLGHDTMYWYKQDSKKFLKIMFSYNNKELIINETVPNRFSPKSPDKAHLNLHINSLELGDSAVYFCASSQEQNKNNSPLHFGNGTRLTVT.

The chain carries TRBV7-6 and TRBJ1-2; TCRdb's assignment of TRBD1 cannot be checked, as there is no DNA. CDR3 size: 16 residues. Looked up from germline, CDR1 is SGHVS and CDR2 is FNYEAQ. CDR3 sequence: CASSHASGGLDYGYTF. The whole variable domain, filled in from reference TRBV7-6 and TRBJ1-2, reads GAGVSQSPRYKVTKRGQDVALRCDPISGHVSLYWYRQALGQGPEFLTYFNYEAQQDKSGLPNDRFSAERPEGSISTLTIQRTEQRDSAMYRCASSHASGGLDYGYTFGSGTRLTVV.

This rearrangement joins TRBV28 to TRBJ2-1. This CDR3 has 15 residues. The V gene's germline CDR1 is MDHEN and CDR2 SYDVKM. The CDR3 is CASSDPISSYNEQFF.

The rearrangement joins TRBV4-3 to TRBJ2-7; TCRdb's D gene call, TRBD1, goes unchecked for lack of DNA. Germline V lookup: CDR1 LGHNA, CDR2 YSLEER. There are 17 residues in the CDR3. CDR3 protein: CASSQESVGTGSYEQYF.

Judged by frequency, this clonotype is medium-sized. J is TRBJ2-1 and V is TRBV3-1; there is no DNA to check the TCRdb D call of TRBD1. This CDR3 spans 13 amino acids. The germline CDR1 and CDR2 sequences are LGHDT and YNNKEL (reference sequence). CDR3 loop: CASRGDIYNEQFF.

This chain joins TRBV14 and TRBJ2-7. Germline V gene lookup returns CDR1 SGHDN and CDR2 FVKESK. The CDR3 runs to 13 residues. CDR3 protein: CASSPLLRREQYF.